These 27 T cell receptor beta chains came from one sample sequenced in a study of identical twins. TCRdb processed the 5' RACE reads anew with MiXCR; each CDR3 protein has one entry. The sample yields 220,000 or so distinct CDR3 sequences, approximately 7% seen once. The sample also formed part of further work on yellow fever vaccine responses in identical twins.

Input material: memory (CD45RO+) T cells sorted from blood. The receptors shown here come from a woman in her late teens or twenties in good health.

This clonotype has more than one count but fewer than ten. This sequence joins TRBV18 and TRBJ2-3, with D hard to call. CDR3 length equals 14 residues. V lost 4 bases to trimming and J lost 2 bases, with 10 bases between them. Germline V gene data show CDR1 as KGHSH and CDR2 as LQKENI. DNA for the CDR3: TGTGCCAGCTCACGGACGGCCTCCACAGATACGCAGTATTTT. Translation: CASSRTASTDTQYF.

The CDR3 here is CASRGGSPYNEQFF. CDR3 nucleotides: TGTGCCAGCAGAGGAGGGTCCCCTTACAATGAGCAGTTCTTC. The chain uses TRBV12-3 or TRBV12-4 and TRBJ2-1, with D perhaps TRBD2 (6 bases). The V end was cut by 6 bases, the J end by 4 bases, with 13 bases between. This CDR3 has 14 residues.

This clonotype was observed many times. DNA for the CDR3: TGCGCCAGCATCACAACCACGGGACAGACGGGGACTGAAGCTTTCTTT. Its translation is CASITTTGQTGTEAFF. This chain uses TRBV5-1 with TRBJ1-1; 7 bases line up with TRBD1. The CDR3 runs 16 residues. V lost 6 bases to trimming and J lost 5 bases; unmatched junction nucleotides: 16. Germline CDR1 and CDR2: SGHRS and YFSETQ.

The chain recombines TRBV6-5 with TRBJ1-2; D gene ambiguous. CDR3 length equals 15 residues. Trimming removed 0 bases from V and 6 bases from J, with 14 bases in between. The germline gives CDR1 MNHEY, CDR2 SVGAGI. CDR3 bases: TGTGCCAGCAGTTACTCGAGGGAGGGTAAAGATGGCTACACCTTC. This codes for CASSYSREGKDGYTF.

To note about this clonotype: One base away lies a much larger clone, so this may be a sequencing read error. The genes are TRBV3-1 and TRBJ2-6; D gene unclear. This CDR3 contains 15 residues. The germline CDR1 and CDR2 sequences are LGHDT and YNNKEL (reference sequence). The CDR3 reads CATSRKDSGANVLTF. CDR3 in DNA: TGTGCCACCAGCCGAAAAGACTCTGGGGCCAACGTCCTGACTTTC.

There are many counts of this clonotype. V and J are TRBV12-3 or TRBV12-4 and TRBJ1-5, with D unclear. The CDR3 covers 14 residues. Trimming removed 3 bases at V and 3 bases at J, with 9 bases between. DNA for the CDR3: TGTGCCAGCAGTTTGGGTGCAGCCAATCAGCCCCAGCATTTT. Translating it yields CASSLGAANQPQHF.

This clonotype was recorded at least ten times. The gene calls are TRBV5-1 and TRBJ1-1; the match to TRBD1 covers 8 bases. CDR3 length equals 14 residues. CDR1 is SGHRS, CDR2 YFSETQ, per germline. V shed 2 bases, J shed 4 bases, and the junction held 4 bases outside the gene matches. This CDR3 is CASSLQGVGTEAFF. As DNA, the CDR3 is TGCGCCAGCAGCTTACAGGGGGTTGGCACTGAAGCTTTCTTT. Full variable domain (missing parts from reference TRBV5-1 and TRBJ1-1): KAGVTQTPRYLIKTRGQQVTLSCSPISGHRSVSWYQQTPGQGLQFLFEYFSETQRNKGNFPGRFSGRQFSNSRSEMNVSTLELGDSALYLCASSLQGVGTEAFFGQGTRLTVV.

The V call is TRBV19, the J call TRBJ1-1, with D possibly TRBD1 on 6 matching bases. This CDR3 is built from 13 residues. Germline values: CDR1 LNHDA, CDR2 SQIVND (reference sequence). The ends were cut back, 6 bases at V and 3 bases at J, with 11 bases in the middle. The CDR3 sequence is CASRDRWYTEAFF. CDR3 bases: TGTGCCAGTAGAGACAGGTGGTACACTGAAGCTTTCTTT.

The rearrangement links TRBV15 to TRBJ2-7; D remains unclear. The CDR3 extends over 13 amino acids. V was pared by 4 bases and J by 2 bases, with 9 bases between. Germline V gene lookup returns CDR1 LNHNV and CDR2 YYDKDF (reference sequence). CDR3 residues: CATSTTDTYEQYF. The CDR3 DNA reads as TGTGCCACCAGCACTACAGATACCTACGAGCAGTACTTC.

This clonotype was counted only a few times. The DNA of the CDR3 is TGTGCCAGCAGCTTAAGAGGGACAGGAAAACGATACAATGAGCAGTTCTTC. Amino acids: CASSLRGTGKRYNEQFF. The chain recombines TRBV11-2 with TRBJ2-1; TRBD1 matches 8 bases. CDR1 is SGHAT and CDR2 is FQNNGV in the germline V gene. The length of the CDR3 is 17 residues. The J segment lost 4 bases and the V segment lost 2 bases, leaving 10 bases of the junction unmatched.

Ten or more counts support this clonotype. The genes are TRBV5-5 and TRBJ2-1; 11 nucleotides line up with TRBD2. CDR1 is SGHKS and CDR2 is YYEKEE in the germline V gene (reference sequence). V trimming: 2 bases; J trimming: 7 bases; junction bases outside the gene matches: 8. The CDR3 contains 16 residues. In nucleotides, the CDR3 is TGTGCCAGCAGCTTCCTGACTAGCGGGATTGGAAATGAGCAGTTCTTC. Encoded protein: CASSFLTSGIGNEQFF.

This clonotype was found a few times. The rearrangement joins TRBV20-1 to TRBJ2-5, with 8 bases lining up with TRBD1. With V trimmed by 2 bases and J by 2 bases, 7 bases remained unmatched. The germline CDR1 and CDR2 sequences are DFQATT and SNEGSKA (reference sequence). This CDR3 contains 15 residues. CDR3 DNA sequence: TGCAGTGCTAGAAACCAGGGGGCTAGACAAGAGACCCAGTACTTC. Its translation: CSARNQGARQETQYF.

The genes are TRBV24-1 and TRBJ2-1; D gene unclear. With 0 bases removed from V and 0 bases from J, the gap between germline ends came to 8 bases. This CDR3 contains 16 residues. Germline V gives CDR1 KGHDR, CDR2 SFDVKD. CDR3 sequence: CATSDLGPSSYNEQFF. The CDR3 DNA follows: TGTGCCACCAGTGATTTGGGACCTAGCTCCTACAATGAGCAGTTCTTC.

V and J are TRBV2 and TRBJ2-1; 8 bases align to TRBD2. Germline CDR1 and CDR2: SNHLY and FYNNEI. The CDR3 loop spans 19 amino acids. J gave up 6 bases and V 4 bases, and 20 bases lay outside the gene matches. The CDR3 reads CASSGAAGGLRRLSNEQFF. CDR3 bases: TGTGCCAGCAGTGGGGCCGCGGGAGGCCTCAGGAGGTTAAGCAATGAGCAGTTCTTC.

This clonotype occurred a few times. CDR3 DNA: TGCAGTGCTAGAGATGAGGAGACAGGGGGCTATGGCTACACCTTC. As protein: CSARDEETGGYGYTF. V gene TRBV20-1 combines with J gene TRBJ1-2; 9 bases map to TRBD1. The germline gives CDR1 DFQATT, CDR2 SNEGSKA (reference sequence). This CDR3 has 15 residues. Losses at the gene ends were 0 bases for V and 4 bases for J; bases not matched to a gene: 6.

This clonotype was seen ten or more times. This sequence joins TRBV11-2 and TRBJ2-5; 8 positions match TRBD1. The CDR3 length is 17 residues. Germline loops: CDR1 SGHAT, CDR2 FQNNGV. J was trimmed by 5 bases and V by 1 base; bases with no gene match: 12. The CDR3, as DNA: TGTGCCAGCAGCTTAGTTGCAGGGGGCGGTCCAGGGGAGACCCAGTACTTC. Translated: CASSLVAGGGPGETQYF.

Many counts were recorded for this clonotype. This chain joins TRBV7-2 and TRBJ1-5, with a weak D call TRBD1 (6 bases). Trimming stripped 2 bases from V and 4 bases from J, with 9 bases between. The CDR3 is 14 amino acids. The germline CDR1 and CDR2 sequences are SGHTA and FQGNSA. The CDR3: CASSLPGENQPQHF. CDR3 DNA sequence: TGTGCCAGCAGCTTACCAGGGGAGAATCAGCCCCAGCATTTT.

This clonotype was found a few times. This sequence joins TRBV6-1 and TRBJ1-5; D unclear. There are 14 residues in the CDR3. Between the trimmed V and J ends, which lost 3 bases and 2 bases, there was a span of 8 bases. Germline CDR1 and CDR2: MNHNS and SASEGT. For the CDR3, the DNA is TGTGCCAGCAGTGAGGGCCGGGGCAATCAGCCCCAGCATTTT. Its protein is CASSEGRGNQPQHF.

A few counts support this clonotype. V usage is TRBV29-1 and J usage is TRBJ1-3; 9 bases agree with TRBD1. There are 16 residues in the CDR3. Trimming cost V 0 bases and J 0 bases; bases outside gene matches: 3. Germline lookup yields CDR1 SQVTM and CDR2 ANQGSEA. CDR3 nucleotide sequence: TGCAGCGTTGAAGAACAGGGGGCTTTCTCTGGAAACACCATATATTTT. It is translated as CSVEEQGAFSGNTIYF.

V and J are TRBV7-7 and TRBJ2-5; 7 positions agree with TRBD2. Per germline, CDR1 SSHAT and CDR2 FNYEAQ (reference sequence). Trimming removed 2 bases from V and 3 bases from J; junction bases left unmatched: 6. The CDR3 length is 15 residues. The DNA of the CDR3 is TGTGCCAGCAGCTTATTTGGACTAGGGGAAGAGACCCAGTACTTC. The encoded protein is CASSLFGLGEETQYF.

The chain links TRBV7-6 to TRBJ2-1; D perhaps matches TRBD1 (7 bases). V was shortened by 5 bases and J by 2 bases, with 13 bases between the two germline ends. The CDR3 is 15 residues long. From germline, CDR1 is SGHVS and CDR2 FNYEAQ. The CDR3 DNA is TGTGCCAGCAGCCGCGGGACAGCAACCTACAATGAGCAGTTCTTC. It yields the protein CASSRGTATYNEQFF.

This clonotype was seen only a few times. The chain carries TRBV2 and TRBJ2-7; 10 bases align to TRBD1. This CDR3 has 13 amino acids. CDR1 and CDR2 from the germline V gene are SNHLY and FYNNEI. V dropped 4 bases and J dropped 9; count of bases not matched to a gene: 6. For the CDR3, the DNA is TGTGCCAGCAGTGGCAGGGACAGGGGTTGGCAGTACTTC. Protein sequence: CASSGRDRGWQYF.

By share, this clonotype counts as medium-sized. V is TRBV12-3 or TRBV12-4 and J is TRBJ2-5; D might be TRBD2 (6 bases). CDR3 size: 14 residues. Trimming pared 5 bases from V and 5 bases from J, leaving 15 bases between. The CDR3 DNA sequence: TGTGCCAGCAGTCGCGGGGCCCCGTCGGAGACCCAGTACTTC. Translation: CASSRGAPSETQYF.

This rearrangement joins TRBV5-5 to TRBJ2-3; 8 bases fit TRBD1. With V trimmed by 5 bases and J by 6 bases, 11 bases remained unmatched. The germline gives CDR1 SGHKS, CDR2 YYEKEE (reference sequence). The CDR3 is made up of 15 amino acids. CDR3 residues: CASRPDRGRSDTQYF. CDR3 coding DNA: TGTGCCAGCAGGCCTGACAGGGGCCGGTCGGATACGCAGTATTTT.

V gene TRBV5-1 combines with J gene TRBJ2-7, with 7 bases matching TRBD2. With 3 bases clipped from V and 6 bases from J, the junction kept 9 bases outside the gene matches. CDR1 is SGHRS, CDR2 YFSETQ, per germline. The CDR3 is 14 amino acids. The DNA for the CDR3 is TGCGCCAGCAGCTCCCCGACTAGCTTTTCCGAGCAGTACTTC. This encodes CASSSPTSFSEQYF.

This clonotype has ten or more counts. The rearrangement links TRBV21-1 to TRBJ1-4; the DNA was not compared with TRBD1, the D call given in the table. TRBV21-1 is a documented pseudogene. The CDR3 covers 15 residues. The DNA for the CDR3 is TGTGCCAGCAGCGCCCGGACAGGGCTTGGTGAAAAACTGTTTTTT. Protein: CASSARTGLGEKLFF.

The sample holds many counts of this clonotype. This chain joins TRBV6-2 or TRBV6-3 and TRBJ2-5; D perhaps matches TRBD1 (6 bases). V dropped 0 bases and J dropped 3 bases, with 11 bases sitting between them. The germline V gene encodes CDR1 MNHEY and CDR2 SVGEGT. This CDR3 is built from 15 residues. Here the CDR3 DNA reads TGTGCCAGCAGTTACTCCCCTTGGACAGAAGAGACCCAGTACTTC. The encoded protein is CASSYSPWTEETQYF.